What follows are 24 T cell receptor beta chains derived from one specimen sequenced in a study of blood T cell repertoires in COVID-19. Generated by immunoSEQ multiplex PCR, the TCRdb table keeps only in-frame clones and is missing some. The sample has about 140,000 clones; around 84% are singletons. The sample was peripheral blood. These receptors came from a man aged 25 to 40 with COVID-19, enrolled during active disease.

This CDR3 reads CASSPGARTYGYEQYF. The DNA of the CDR3 is TGTGCCAGCAGCCCAGGGGCCCGGACGTACGGCTACGAGCAGTACTTC. This chain joins TRBV14 and TRBJ2-7; possible D gene TRBD1, 6 bases. CDR1 is SGHDN and CDR2 is FVKESK in the germline V gene. V was shortened by 4 bases and J by 3 bases, with 19 bases between the two germline ends. The CDR3 runs to 16 residues. Based on the CDR3 plus reference TRBV14 and TRBJ2-7, the full variable domain is EAGVTQFPSHSVIEKGQTVTLRCDPISGHDNLYWYRRVMGKEIKFLLHFVKESKQDESGMPNNRFLAERTGGTYSTLKVQPAELEDSGVYFCASSPGARTYGYEQYFGPGTRLTVT.

The chain uses TRBV19 and TRBJ2-3; the match to TRBD1 covers 9 bases. This CDR3 spans 14 amino acids. CDR1 LNHDA and CDR2 SQIVND come from the germline V gene (reference sequence). J was trimmed by 4 bases and V by 4 bases; bases with no gene match: 3. CDR3: CASSTDRGSDTQYF. In DNA, the CDR3 is TGTGCCAGTAGTACCGACAGGGGGTCAGATACGCAGTATTTT.

In this sample, this clone turned up once. The gene calls are TRBV14 and TRBJ2-7, with D tentatively TRBD2 (5 bases). The CDR3 is 14 amino acids. CDR1 and CDR2 from the germline V gene are SGHDN and FVKESK. V lost 4 bases and J 3 bases, leaving 13 bases between the germline ends. In nucleotides, the CDR3 is TGTGCCAGCAGCCGTGGCGGGTCGGGCTACGAGCAGTACTTC. Translating gives CASSRGGSGYEQYF.

J is TRBJ2-5 and V is TRBV24-1, with TRBD2 identical over 12 bases. The V and J ends lost 3 bases and 5 bases, in that order; junction bases with no gene match: 6. The germline V gene has CDR1 KGHDR and CDR2 SFDVKD. The CDR3 is made up of 16 amino acids. The CDR3 DNA is TGTGCCACCAGTGATAACAAGGGACTAGCGGGCGAGACCCAGTACTTC. Protein product: CATSDNKGLAGETQYF.

This clone appeared once. V usage is TRBV5-1 and J usage is TRBJ1-2; D ambiguous. Trimming took off 6 bases at V and 8 bases at J, with 14 bases between the two ends. CDR1 is SGHRS and CDR2 is YFSETQ in the germline V gene. There are 12 residues in the CDR3. CDR3 protein: CASMFTFRGYTF. The CDR3 DNA reads as TGCGCCAGCATGTTTACCTTCAGAGGCTACACCTTC.

The V and J genes are TRBV24-1 and TRBJ2-3, with TRBD1 matching 11 bases. V lost 4 bases and J lost 3; bases outside the gene matches: 5. There are 16 residues in the CDR3. Germline V lookup: CDR1 KGHDR, CDR2 SFDVKD. Here the CDR3 reads CATSDPGDRGTDTQYF. The CDR3 DNA reads as TGTGCCACCAGTGACCCCGGGGACAGGGGGACAGATACGCAGTATTTT.

The chain couples TRBV7-2 to TRBJ2-2; the D gene is possibly TRBD1 (5 bases). V lost 1 base and J 6 bases, leaving 12 bases between the germline ends. Per germline, CDR1 SGHTA and CDR2 FQGNSA. The CDR3 totals 15 residues. This CDR3 is CASSLVQGAAGELFF. Here the CDR3 DNA reads TGTGCCAGCAGCTTAGTTCAGGGCGCAGCCGGGGAGCTGTTTTTT.

The rearrangement uses TRBV5-3 and TRBJ2-2; 14 bases line up with TRBD2. TRBV5-3 is flagged as an ORF with uncertain function. This CDR3 spans 20 amino acids. The trim removed 4 bases at V and 2 bases at J, leaving 13 bases unmatched. This CDR3 reads CARSLGLAGGHRKNTGELFF. CDR3 DNA sequence: TGTGCCAGAAGCCTAGGACTAGCGGGAGGACATAGGAAAAACACCGGGGAGCTGTTTTTT.

The chain has TRBV19 and TRBJ2-7; 9 positions agree with TRBD2. The CDR3 totals 15 residues. Germline trimming cut 6 bases from V and 0 bases from J; bases unmatched to any gene: 6. CDR1 LNHDA and CDR2 SQIVND come from the germline V gene (reference sequence). CDR3 region: CASRVAAGGSYEQYF. CDR3 nucleotide sequence: TGTGCCAGTAGGGTGGCAGCGGGGGGCTCCTACGAGCAGTACTTC.

The genes are TRBV10-3 and TRBJ2-2; D might be TRBD1 (6 bases). The CDR3 consists of 13 residues. V was shortened by 5 bases and J by 6 bases, with 10 bases between the two germline ends. Germline V CDR1 and CDR2: ENHRY, SYGVKD. CDR3 sequence: CAISLQGPGELFF. The CDR3 bases are TGTGCCATCAGTCTACAGGGCCCCGGGGAGCTGTTTTTT.

Only one count was recorded for this clone. The CDR3 protein is CASSFRTGYGYTF. In DNA, the CDR3 is TGTGCCAGCAGTTTTAGGACAGGGTATGGCTACACCTTC. V usage is TRBV28 and J usage is TRBJ1-2, with 8 bases lining up with TRBD1. Germline CDR1 is MDHEN and CDR2 is SYDVKM. V trimming: 3 bases; J trimming: 5 bases; junction bases outside the gene matches: 2. This CDR3 spans 13 amino acids.

V and J are TRBV4-2 and TRBJ2-7; no firm D call. In germline, CDR1 is LGHNA, CDR2 YNFKEQ. V was shortened by 1 base and J by 0 bases, with 13 bases between the two germline ends. The CDR3 spans 16 residues. DNA of the CDR3: TGTGCCAGCAGCCAAGTCCCCGCTGCGGTCTCCTACGAGCAGTACTTC. This codes for CASSQVPAAVSYEQYF.

The V call is TRBV7-9, the J call TRBJ2-7, with TRBD1 matching 8 bases. The CDR3 has 13 amino acids. Germline V gives CDR1 SEHNR, CDR2 FQNEAQ (reference sequence). V gave up 3 bases and J gave up 6 bases; unmatched junction bases: 4. The CDR3 DNA reads as TGTGCCAGCAGCTTCGAAGACAGGGGCGAGCAGTACTTC. Its translation is CASSFEDRGEQYF.

The V gene is TRBV10-3, the J gene TRBJ2-6, with TRBD1 as a possible D gene (6 bases). Trimming removed 7 bases at V and 1 base at J, with 11 bases between. Germline CDR1 and CDR2: ENHRY and SYGVKD. The CDR3 consists of 15 residues. The CDR3 loop reads CAITKQGSGANVLTF. CDR3 nucleotides: TGTGCCATCACCAAACAGGGATCTGGGGCCAACGTCCTGACTTTC.

The chain recombines TRBV7-2 with TRBJ2-6, with a possible D match to TRBD1 (6 bases). Between the trimmed V and J ends, which lost 10 bases and 4 bases, there was a span of 17 bases. This CDR3 comprises 15 residues. CDR1 SGHTA and CDR2 FQGNSA come from the germline V gene. CDR3 in DNA: TGTGCCACCGTAGCAACAGGGCAAGGGGCCAACGTCCTGACTTTC. This codes for CATVATGQGANVLTF.

CDR3 bases: TGTGCCAGCAGTTTAACGCTCCGGGACAGCTCCTACGAGCAGTACTTC. This gives the protein CASSLTLRDSSYEQYF. The chain carries TRBV27 and TRBJ2-7; 7 nucleotides line up with TRBD1. Germline V gene lookup returns CDR1 MNHEY and CDR2 SMNVEV (reference sequence). V dropped 2 bases and J dropped 0; count of bases not matched to a gene: 7. CDR3 length equals 16 residues.

The CDR3 sequence: CASSTITGVRGYTF. CDR3 nucleotide sequence: TGTGCCAGCAGTACCATAACAGGGGTACGGGGCTACACCTTC. The genes are TRBV28 and TRBJ1-2, with 7 bases that match TRBD1. The CDR3 length is 14 residues. The junction had 11 bases not matched to a gene; V was cut back by 5 bases and J by 8 bases. Germline CDR1 and CDR2: MDHEN and SYDVKM.

This chain connects TRBV19 to TRBJ2-1; 7 positions agree with TRBD2. Looked up from germline, CDR1 is LNHDA and CDR2 is SQIVND (reference sequence). The length of the CDR3 is 15 residues. The J segment lost 3 bases and the V segment lost 11 bases, leaving 13 bases of the junction unmatched. In DNA, the CDR3 is TGTGCCCTTAGAGTGGGGGAGGGAAACTACAATGAGCAGTTCTTC. Protein: CALRVGEGNYNEQFF.

V and J are TRBV24-1 and TRBJ2-5; 10 nucleotides line up with TRBD2. The V gene end was trimmed by 3 bases and the J gene end by 4 bases; junction bases not matched to a gene: 10. Germline V CDR1 and CDR2: KGHDR, SFDVKD. CDR3 size: 17 residues. The CDR3: CATSDPLGSGRTETQYF. CDR3 coding DNA: TGTGCCACCAGTGATCCCCTGGGTAGCGGGAGGACAGAGACCCAGTACTTC.

The chain is built from TRBV10-3 and TRBJ2-3, with 7 bases lining up with TRBD2. CDR3 length: 15 amino acids. The germline gives CDR1 ENHRY, CDR2 SYGVKD. V shed 7 bases, J shed 3 bases, and the junction held 10 bases outside the gene matches. CDR3: CAIKLGEGPTDTQYF. CDR3 in DNA: TGTGCCATCAAGTTGGGGGAGGGCCCTACAGATACGCAGTATTTT.

V usage is TRBV2 and J usage is TRBJ1-1; 8 positions match TRBD1. This CDR3 comprises 14 residues. In germline, CDR1 is SNHLY, CDR2 FYNNEI. Trimming removed 2 bases from V and 4 bases from J; junction bases left unmatched: 3. The CDR3: CASSEQGAITEAFF. Here the CDR3 DNA reads TGTGCCAGCAGTGAACAGGGGGCGATCACTGAAGCTTTCTTT.

This clone came up once. J is TRBJ2-2 and V is TRBV4-1; D is undetermined. The V end lost 0 bases, the J end lost 1 base, and 3 bases lay between the germline ends. Germline lookup yields CDR1 MGHRA and CDR2 YSYEKL. This CDR3 contains 14 residues. The CDR3 here is CASSQDRNTGELFF. The CDR3 bases are TGCGCCAGCAGCCAAGACAGGAACACCGGGGAGCTGTTTTTT.

The chain is built from TRBV28 and TRBJ1-4; 8 positions match TRBD1. The CDR3 covers 15 residues. The germline V gene has CDR1 MDHEN and CDR2 SYDVKM. With V trimmed by 7 bases and J by 8 bases, 12 bases remained unmatched. The CDR3 spells CASKPGGTGREKLFF. As DNA, the CDR3 is TGTGCCAGCAAACCTGGAGGGACAGGTCGGGAAAAACTGTTTTTT.

The chain joins TRBV7-2 to TRBJ2-5; 8 bases are a match to TRBD2. The J segment lost 6 bases and the V segment lost 5 bases, leaving 14 bases of the junction unmatched. Per the germline V gene, CDR1 is SGHTA and CDR2 is FQGNSA. CDR3 length equals 16 residues. In DNA form, the CDR3 reads TGTGCCAGCAGCCCGCTCCCGGGAGGGGCGGGAAAGACCCAGTACTTC. Translating gives CASSPLPGGAGKTQYF. Together with reference TRBV7-2 and TRBJ2-5, the CDR3 gives the full variable domain: GAGVSQSPSNKVTEKGKDVELRCDPISGHTALYWYRQSLGQGLEFLIYFQGNSAPDKSGLPSDRFSAERTGGSVSTLTIQRTQQEDSAVYLCASSPLPGGAGKTQYFGPGTRLLVL.